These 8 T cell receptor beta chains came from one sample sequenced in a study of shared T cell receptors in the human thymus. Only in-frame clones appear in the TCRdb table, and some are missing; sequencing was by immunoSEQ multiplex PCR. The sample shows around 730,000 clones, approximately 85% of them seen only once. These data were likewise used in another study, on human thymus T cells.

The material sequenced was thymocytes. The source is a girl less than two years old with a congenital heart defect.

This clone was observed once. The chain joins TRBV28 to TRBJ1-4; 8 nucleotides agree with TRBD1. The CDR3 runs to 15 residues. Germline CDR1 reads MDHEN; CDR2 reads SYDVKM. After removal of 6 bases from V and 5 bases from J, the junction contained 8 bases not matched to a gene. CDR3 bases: TGTGCCAGCAGGACTCTACAGGGGGGAAATGAAAAACTGTTTTTT. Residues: CASRTLQGGNEKLFF.

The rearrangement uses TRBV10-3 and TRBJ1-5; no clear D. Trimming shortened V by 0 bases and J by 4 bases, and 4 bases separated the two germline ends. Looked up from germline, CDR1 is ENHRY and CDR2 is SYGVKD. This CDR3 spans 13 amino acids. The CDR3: CAISESQNQPQHF. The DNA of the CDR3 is TGTGCCATCAGTGAGTCGCAGAATCAGCCCCAGCATTTT.

CDR3 nucleotide sequence: TGTGCCTGGAGTGGTTCCGCCGCTCTATACACCGGGGAGCTGTTTTTT. Protein product: CAWSGSAALYTGELFF. The rearrangement uses TRBV30 and TRBJ2-2; D is uncertain. V shed 1 base and J shed 3 bases, with 15 bases lying between them. Germline assignment: CDR1 GTSNPN and CDR2 SVGIG (reference sequence). This CDR3 contains 16 residues.

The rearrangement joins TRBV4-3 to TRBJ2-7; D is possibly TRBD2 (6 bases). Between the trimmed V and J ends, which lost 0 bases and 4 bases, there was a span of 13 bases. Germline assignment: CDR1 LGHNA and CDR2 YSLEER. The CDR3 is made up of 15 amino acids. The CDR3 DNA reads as TGCGCCAGCAGCCAAGAGGCGGGGCGAATTTACGAGCAGTACTTC. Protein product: CASSQEAGRIYEQYF.

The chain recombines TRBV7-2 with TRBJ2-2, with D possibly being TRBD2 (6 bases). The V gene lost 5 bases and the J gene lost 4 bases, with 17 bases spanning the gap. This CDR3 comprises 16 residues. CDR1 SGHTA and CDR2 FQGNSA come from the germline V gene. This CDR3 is CASSPRLGRRTGELFF. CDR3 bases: TGTGCCAGCAGCCCTCGACTAGGGCGGCGCACCGGGGAGCTGTTTTTT.

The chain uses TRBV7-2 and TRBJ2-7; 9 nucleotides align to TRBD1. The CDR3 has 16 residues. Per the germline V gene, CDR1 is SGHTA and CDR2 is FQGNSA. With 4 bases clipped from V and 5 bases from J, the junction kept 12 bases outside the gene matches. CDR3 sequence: CASSSKNRDRVHEQYF. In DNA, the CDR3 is TGTGCCAGCAGCTCTAAAAACCGGGACAGGGTTCACGAGCAGTACTTC.

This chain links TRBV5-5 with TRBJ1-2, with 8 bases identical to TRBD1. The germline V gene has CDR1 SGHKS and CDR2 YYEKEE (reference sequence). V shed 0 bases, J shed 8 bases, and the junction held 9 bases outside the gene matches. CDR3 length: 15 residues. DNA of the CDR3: TGTGCCAGCAGCTTGGAAGCGGGACAGGTTAGAGGCTACACCTTC. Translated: CASSLEAGQVRGYTF.

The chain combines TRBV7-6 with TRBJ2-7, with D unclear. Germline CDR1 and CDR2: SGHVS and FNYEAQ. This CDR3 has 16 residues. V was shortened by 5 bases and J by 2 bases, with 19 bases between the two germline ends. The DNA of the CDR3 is TGTGCCAGCAGCCCGAGTTTTGGCCCGGCGGCCTACGAGCAGTACTTC. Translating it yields CASSPSFGPAAYEQYF.